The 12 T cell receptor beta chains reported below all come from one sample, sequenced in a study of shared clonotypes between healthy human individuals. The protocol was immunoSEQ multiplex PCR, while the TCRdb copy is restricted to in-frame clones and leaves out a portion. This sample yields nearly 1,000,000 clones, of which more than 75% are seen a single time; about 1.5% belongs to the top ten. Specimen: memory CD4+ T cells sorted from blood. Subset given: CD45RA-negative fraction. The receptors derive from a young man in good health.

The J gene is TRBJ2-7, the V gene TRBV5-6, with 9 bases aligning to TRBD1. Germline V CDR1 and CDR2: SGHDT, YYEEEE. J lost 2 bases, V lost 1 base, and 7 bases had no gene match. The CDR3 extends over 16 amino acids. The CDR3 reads CASSLPPTGGTYEQYF. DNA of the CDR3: TGTGCCAGCAGCTTGCCTCCGACAGGGGGAACCTACGAGCAGTACTTC. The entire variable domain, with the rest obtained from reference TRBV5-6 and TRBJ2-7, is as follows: DAGVTQSPTHLIKTRGQQVTLRCSPKSGHDTVSWYQQALGQGPQFIFQYYEEEERQRGNFPDRFSGHQFPNYSSELNVNALLLGDSALYLCASSLPPTGGTYEQYFGPGTRLTVT.

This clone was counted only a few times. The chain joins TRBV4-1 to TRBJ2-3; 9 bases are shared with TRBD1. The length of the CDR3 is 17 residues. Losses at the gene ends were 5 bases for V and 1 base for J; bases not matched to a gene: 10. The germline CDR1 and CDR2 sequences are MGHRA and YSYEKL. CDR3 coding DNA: TGCGCCAGCAGCAAGGGACAGGGAGTTAGCGGCACAGATACGCAGTATTTT. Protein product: CASSKGQGVSGTDTQYF.

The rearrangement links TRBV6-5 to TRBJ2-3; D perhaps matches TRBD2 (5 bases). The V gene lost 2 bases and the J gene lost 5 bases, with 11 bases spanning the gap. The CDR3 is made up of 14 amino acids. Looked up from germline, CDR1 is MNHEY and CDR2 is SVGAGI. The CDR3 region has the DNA TGTGCCAGCAGTTACGGTGGGAGTGGAGATACGCAGTATTTT. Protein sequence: CASSYGGSGDTQYF.

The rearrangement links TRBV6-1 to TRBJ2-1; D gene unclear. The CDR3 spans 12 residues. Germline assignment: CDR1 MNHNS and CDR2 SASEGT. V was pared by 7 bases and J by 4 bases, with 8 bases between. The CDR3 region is CASNSGYNEQFF. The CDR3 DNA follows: TGTGCCAGCAACTCCGGATACAATGAGCAGTTCTTC.

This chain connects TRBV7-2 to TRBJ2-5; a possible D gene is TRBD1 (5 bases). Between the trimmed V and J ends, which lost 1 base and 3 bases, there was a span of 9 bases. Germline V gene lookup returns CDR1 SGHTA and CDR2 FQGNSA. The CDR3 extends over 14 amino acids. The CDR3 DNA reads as TGTGCCAGCAGCTTAGGTCGCAGGGAAGAGACCCAGTACTTC. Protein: CASSLGRREETQYF.

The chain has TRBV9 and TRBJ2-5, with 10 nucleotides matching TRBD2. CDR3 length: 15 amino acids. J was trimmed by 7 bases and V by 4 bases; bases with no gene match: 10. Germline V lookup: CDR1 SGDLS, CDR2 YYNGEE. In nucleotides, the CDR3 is TGTGCCAGCAGCATTAGCGGGGGGCCGGGTACGACCCAGTACTTC. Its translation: CASSISGGPGTTQYF.

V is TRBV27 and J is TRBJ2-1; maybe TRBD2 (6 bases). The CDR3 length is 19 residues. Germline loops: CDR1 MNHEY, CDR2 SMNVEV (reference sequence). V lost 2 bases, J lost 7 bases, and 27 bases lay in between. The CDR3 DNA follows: TGTGCCAGCAGTTTACAGGGCGGTAGCGGAAATCCTAGGAGGAATGAGCAGTTCTTC. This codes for CASSLQGGSGNPRRNEQFF.

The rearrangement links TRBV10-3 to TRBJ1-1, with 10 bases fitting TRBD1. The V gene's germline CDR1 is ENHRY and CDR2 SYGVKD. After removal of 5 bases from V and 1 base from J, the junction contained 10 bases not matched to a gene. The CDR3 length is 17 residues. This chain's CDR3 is CAISPREGQGKNTEAFF. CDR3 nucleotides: TGTGCCATCAGTCCCAGGGAGGGACAGGGGAAGAACACTGAAGCTTTCTTT.

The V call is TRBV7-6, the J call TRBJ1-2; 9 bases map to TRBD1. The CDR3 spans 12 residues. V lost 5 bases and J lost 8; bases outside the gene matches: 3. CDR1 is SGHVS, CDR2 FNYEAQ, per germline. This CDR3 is CASSRTGEGYTF. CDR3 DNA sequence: TGTGCCAGCAGCCGGACAGGGGAGGGCTACACCTTC.

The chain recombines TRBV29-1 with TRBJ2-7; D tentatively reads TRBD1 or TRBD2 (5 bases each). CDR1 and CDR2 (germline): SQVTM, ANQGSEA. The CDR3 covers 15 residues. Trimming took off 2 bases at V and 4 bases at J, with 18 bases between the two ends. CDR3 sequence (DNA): TGCAGCGTTGAAAGGGGTGCCGGTGAGGGGTACGAGCAGTACTTC. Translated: CSVERGAGEGYEQYF.

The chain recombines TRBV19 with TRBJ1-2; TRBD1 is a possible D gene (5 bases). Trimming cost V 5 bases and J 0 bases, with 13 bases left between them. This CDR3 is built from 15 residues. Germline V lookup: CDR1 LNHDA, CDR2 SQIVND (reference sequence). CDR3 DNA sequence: TGTGCCAGTAGTGCGACAGTCATTTCTAACTATGGCTACACCTTC. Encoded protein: CASSATVISNYGYTF.

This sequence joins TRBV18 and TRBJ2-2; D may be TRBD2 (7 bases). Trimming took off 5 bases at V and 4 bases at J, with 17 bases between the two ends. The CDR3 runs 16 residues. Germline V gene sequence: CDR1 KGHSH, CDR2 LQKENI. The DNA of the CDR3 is TGTGCCAGCTCAGGTTCCGGGGGGCCGTCCACCGGGGAGCTGTTTTTT. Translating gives CASSGSGGPSTGELFF.